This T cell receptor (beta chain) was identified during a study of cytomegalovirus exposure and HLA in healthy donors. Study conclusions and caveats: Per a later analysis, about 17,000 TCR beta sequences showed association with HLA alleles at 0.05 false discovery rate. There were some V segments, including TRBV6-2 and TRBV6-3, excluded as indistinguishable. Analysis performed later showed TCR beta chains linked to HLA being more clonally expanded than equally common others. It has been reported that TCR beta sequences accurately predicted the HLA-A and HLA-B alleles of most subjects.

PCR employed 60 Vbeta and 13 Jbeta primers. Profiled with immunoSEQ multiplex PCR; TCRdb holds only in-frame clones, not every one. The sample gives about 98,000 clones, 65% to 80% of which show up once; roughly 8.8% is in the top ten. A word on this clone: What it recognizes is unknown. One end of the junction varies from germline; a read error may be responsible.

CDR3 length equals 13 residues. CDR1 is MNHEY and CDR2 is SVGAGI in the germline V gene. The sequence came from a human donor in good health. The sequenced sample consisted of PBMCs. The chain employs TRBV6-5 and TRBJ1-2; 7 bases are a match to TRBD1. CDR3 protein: CATSGTVGYGYTF. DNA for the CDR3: TGTGCCACCAGTGGGACAGTAGGATATGGCTACACCTTC.